This paragraph covers one T cell receptor (beta chain) sequence. Treatment of the sample: around 19 received Ad26.COV2.S at low or high dose, single or two shots; a few received placebo; per-sample allocation not given. Samples were taken on day 63 after the first vaccine or placebo injection. CDR1 and CDR2 from the germline V gene are LGHDT and YNNKEL (reference sequence). CDR3 length equals 15 residues. Trimming removed 0 bases at V and 5 bases at J, with 11 bases between. These data belong to a study of Ad26.COV2.S vaccination and SARS-CoV-2 variants. Whole-study context: The Ad26.COV2.S arm of the COV1001 trial was where the donor was placed.

Generated by immunoSEQ multiplex PCR, the TCRdb table keeps only in-frame clones and is missing some. The sample has 350,000 to 400,000 clones; 75% to 90% are singletons. Sequencing used peripheral blood, obtained in a trial of Ad26.COV2.S vaccine versus placebo. The sequence was obtained from a person aged 18-60 years who received the Ad26.COV2.S COVID-19 vaccine or a placebo. V and J are TRBV3-1 (or the pseudogene TRBV3-2) and TRBJ2-1; perhaps D is TRBD1 or TRBD2 (5 bases each). In DNA, the CDR3 is TGTGCCAGCAGCCAAGAAGAGGGGTCACACAATGAGCAGTTCTTC. Residues: CASSQEEGSHNEQFF.